Below, 21 T cell receptor beta chains from the same sample are listed, as sequenced in a study of T cells in Graves' hyperthyroidism and ophthalmopathy. The CDR3 regions of TCR beta were amplified from RNA transcripts. Carried out on the TCR CDR3, a first-round RT-PCR used the HTBI primer set. TCRdb redid the calling of the multiplex PCR reads with MiXCR, one entry per CDR3 protein. The data contain hundreds of thousands of distinct CDR3 sequences, more than 12% of them singletons. The sequenced sample consisted of blood. The receptors originated from a woman between 50 and 59 years old with Graves' ophthalmopathy.

This clonotype has ten or more counts. The chain uses TRBV28 and TRBJ2-7; possibly TRBD2 for D (6 bases). Germline V gene data show CDR1 as MDHEN and CDR2 as SYDVKM. CDR3 length equals 14 residues. Trimming stripped 4 bases from V and 0 bases from J, with 10 bases between. The CDR3 DNA reads as TGTGCCAGCAGTTCGGCGGGAAGCTCCTACGAGCAGTACTTC. Protein: CASSSAGSSYEQYF.

About this clonotype itself: A much more abundant neighbour one base away suggests this may be a read error. The V call is TRBV20-1, the J call TRBJ2-2, with TRBD2 as a possible D gene (6 bases). V gave up 6 bases and J gave up 0 bases, with 11 bases separating them. This CDR3 region has 14 residues. Germline V gene sequence: CDR1 DFQATT, CDR2 SNEGSKA (reference sequence). CDR3 residues: CSAQRGANTGELFF. CDR3 sequence (DNA): TGCAGTGCCCAACGCGGGGCGAACACCGGGGAGCTGTTTTTT.

There are many counts of this clonotype. The chain joins TRBV30 to TRBJ2-2, with D unresolved. This CDR3 comprises 15 residues. The germline V gene has CDR1 GTSNPN and CDR2 SVGIG (reference sequence). V was pared by 0 bases and J by 0 bases, with 8 bases between. CDR3 sequence reads: CAWSVRRSNTGELFF. CDR3 nucleotide sequence: TGTGCCTGGAGTGTACGCCGCTCGAACACCGGGGAGCTGTTTTTT.

This clonotype was seen only a few times. V usage is TRBV20-1 and J usage is TRBJ1-1, with D possibly matching TRBD1 (5 bases). The CDR3 covers 14 residues. Germline V lookup: CDR1 DFQATT, CDR2 SNEGSKA (reference sequence). Trimming pared 6 bases from V and 1 base from J, leaving 15 bases between. The CDR3 coding sequence is TGCAGTGCGAGACAGCCAAGTAGGAACACTGAAGCTTTCTTT. This sequence encodes CSARQPSRNTEAFF.

This clonotype has ten or more counts. This chain links TRBV3-1 with TRBJ1-2, with 9 bases lining up with TRBD1. V lost 4 bases to trimming and J lost 4 bases; unmatched junction nucleotides: 10. CDR1 is LGHDT and CDR2 is YNNKEL in the germline V gene (reference sequence). The CDR3 sequence is 16 residues long. This chain's CDR3 is CASSPLGGTGIYGYTF. DNA for the CDR3: TGTGCCAGCAGCCCTCTCGGAGGGACAGGGATCTATGGCTACACCTTC. The variable domain in full, completed from reference TRBV3-1 and TRBJ1-2, reads DTAVSQTPKYLVTQMGNDKSIKCEQNLGHDTMYWYKQDSKKFLKIMFSYNNKELIINETVPNRFSPKSPDKAHLNLHINSLELGDSAVYFCASSPLGGTGIYGYTFGSGTRLTVV.

V gene TRBV7-2 combines with J gene TRBJ2-1, with 10 bases matching TRBD2. The junction had 4 bases not matched to a gene; V was cut back by 2 bases and J by 6 bases. The CDR3 has 15 amino acids. Germline loops: CDR1 SGHTA, CDR2 FQGNSA. In DNA, the CDR3 is TGTGCCAGCAGCTTATGGGTAGCGGGAGGCAATGAGCAGTTCTTC. As protein: CASSLWVAGGNEQFF. The full variable domain, completed using reference TRBV7-2 and TRBJ2-1, is GAGVSQSPSNKVTEKGKDVELRCDPISGHTALYWYRQSLGQGLEFLIYFQGNSAPDKSGLPSDRFSAERTGGSVSTLTIQRTQQEDSAVYLCASSLWVAGGNEQFFGPGTRLTVL.

The genes are TRBV29-1 and TRBJ2-7, with D unresolved. Trimming took 1 base from V and 3 from J, leaving 13 bases between them. Germline lookup yields CDR1 SQVTM and CDR2 ANQGSEA. This CDR3 is 14 amino acids long. The CDR3 region is CSVEAPANNYEQYF. DNA of the CDR3: TGCAGCGTTGAAGCGCCAGCAAACAACTACGAGCAGTACTTC.

This clonotype was counted between two and nine times. V gene TRBV11-2 combines with J gene TRBJ2-7; D possibly matches TRBD1 or TRBD2 (5 bases each). The CDR3 has 13 residues. Germline assignment: CDR1 SGHAT and CDR2 FQNNGV. Trimming took 5 bases from V and 3 from J, leaving 11 bases between them. For the CDR3, the DNA is TGTGCCAGCAGCCCGGGACCCGTCTACGAGCAGTACTTC. It specifies CASSPGPVYEQYF.

This clonotype was observed at least ten times. The rearrangement uses TRBV2 and TRBJ1-2; TRBD1 matches at 8 bases. With 6 bases clipped from V and 8 bases from J, the junction kept 11 bases outside the gene matches. Germline values: CDR1 SNHLY, CDR2 FYNNEI. The CDR3 is made up of 14 amino acids. The CDR3 spells CASSVYETGVGYTF. CDR3 sequence (DNA): TGTGCCAGCAGCGTCTATGAGACAGGGGTCGGCTACACCTTC.

This clonotype was counted ten times or more. The rearrangement uses TRBV20-1 and TRBJ2-1; 13 nucleotides align to TRBD2. Germline CDR1 DFQATT, CDR2 SNEGSKA (reference sequence). This CDR3 region has 15 residues. The V segment lost 1 base and the J segment 7 bases; nucleotides outside the gene matches: 4. CDR3 in amino acids: CSARGGTSGTNEQFF. The DNA of the CDR3 is TGCAGTGCTAGAGGTGGGACTAGCGGGACGAATGAGCAGTTCTTC.

This clonotype was detected many times. The V and J genes are TRBV28 and TRBJ2-5; a weak D match, TRBD1 (6 bases). Per the germline V gene, CDR1 is MDHEN and CDR2 is SYDVKM. The CDR3 extends over 15 amino acids. V lost 5 bases to trimming and J lost 5 bases, with 18 bases between them. CDR3: CASSIPGHNKETQYF. DNA of the CDR3: TGTGCCAGCAGTATACCGGGACACAATAAGGAGACCCAGTACTTC.

This clonotype was detected a few times. The chain links TRBV24-1 to TRBJ2-3; D is ambiguous. In germline, CDR1 is KGHDR, CDR2 SFDVKD. Trimming left V 4 bases short and J 1 base short, with 8 bases between. The CDR3 loop spans 14 amino acids. CDR3 loop: CATSDPLGTDTQYF. The CDR3 region has the DNA TGTGCCACCAGTGACCCCCTGGGCACAGATACGCAGTATTTT.

This clonotype was counted only a few times. The chain couples TRBV27 to TRBJ2-7, with D possibly matching TRBD1 (6 bases). The CDR3 has 15 amino acids. CDR1 and CDR2 (germline): MNHEY, SMNVEV (reference sequence). Trimming cost V 4 bases and J 6 bases, with 19 bases left between them. CDR3: CASSCQDRDNSEQYF. In nucleotides, the CDR3 is TGTGCCAGCAGTTGTCAAGACCGGGACAACAGCGAGCAGTACTTC.

This clonotype was counted between two and nine times. The V gene is TRBV5-1, the J gene TRBJ2-7, with D possibly matching TRBD1 (5 bases). Germline assignment: CDR1 SGHRS and CDR2 YFSETQ. The CDR3 consists of 13 residues. V lost 6 bases and J 1 base, leaving 11 bases between the germline ends. Written as DNA, the CDR3 is TGCGCCAGCAACTTCGACAGATCCTACGAGCAGTACTTC. Encoded protein: CASNFDRSYEQYF.

There are many counts of this clonotype. The rearrangement uses TRBV18 and TRBJ1-1, with TRBD1 as a possible D gene (5 bases). CDR1 and CDR2 (germline): KGHSH, LQKENI. V was clipped by 3 bases and J by 1 base, with 9 bases between them. This CDR3 has 14 residues. The CDR3 here is CASSPDSKNTEAFF. Here the CDR3 DNA reads TGTGCCAGCTCACCCGACAGTAAGAACACTGAAGCTTTCTTT.

This clonotype was found many times. The CDR3 loop reads CASKTGGQGTDTQYF. The CDR3 nucleotides read TGTGCCAGCAAAACAGGGGGCCAAGGCACAGATACGCAGTATTTT. The chain uses TRBV28 and TRBJ2-3, with 9 positions matching TRBD1. J gave up 1 base and V 7 bases, and 6 bases lay outside the gene matches. Germline-derived CDR1 and CDR2 are MDHEN and SYDVKM. The CDR3 sequence is 15 residues long.

This clonotype has ten or more counts. The chain has TRBV6-2 or TRBV6-3 and TRBJ2-7, with D unresolved. Germline values: CDR1 MNHEY, CDR2 SVGEGT. The V end was cut by 6 bases, the J end by 6 bases, with 12 bases between. The CDR3 length is 12 residues. The CDR3 nucleotides are TGTGCCAGCAGGTCGGGCCTTAGCGAGCAGTACTTC. Translating it yields CASRSGLSEQYF.

This clonotype was counted a few times. The rearrangement links TRBV19 to TRBJ1-4; unclear D gene. The CDR3 runs to 14 residues. Germline lookup yields CDR1 LNHDA and CDR2 SQIVND (reference sequence). V was shortened by 7 bases and J by 0 bases, with 9 bases between the two germline ends. The CDR3 protein is CASTSTSTNEKLFF. CDR3 bases: TGTGCCAGTACCTCGACGTCAACTAATGAAAAACTGTTTTTT.

The chain joins TRBV6-2 or TRBV6-3 to TRBJ2-7; D possibly uses TRBD1 or TRBD2 (5 bases each). This CDR3 contains 14 residues. The germline V gene has CDR1 MNHEY and CDR2 SVGEGT. The V and J ends lost 2 bases and 7 bases respectively, with 15 bases between them. CDR3: CASSYRDPSREQYF. The CDR3 nucleotides are TGTGCCAGCAGTTACCGGGACCCTAGTAGGGAGCAGTACTTC.

In this sample, this clonotype turned up a few times. The J gene is TRBJ2-2, the V gene TRBV7-9, with 11 positions matching TRBD2. The CDR3 covers 20 residues. From germline, CDR1 is SEHNR and CDR2 FQNEAQ (reference sequence). V lost 4 bases to trimming and J lost 6 bases; unmatched junction nucleotides: 19. CDR3 residues: CASSSSGTSGRVTPAGELFF. For the CDR3, the DNA is TGTGCCAGCAGCTCGTCCGGGACTAGCGGAAGGGTTACCCCGGCCGGGGAGCTGTTTTTT.

This clonotype occurred many times. The chain couples TRBV28 to TRBJ1-1; a weak D match, TRBD1 (6 bases). In germline, CDR1 is MDHEN, CDR2 SYDVKM. The CDR3 length is 15 residues. The V end lost 3 bases, the J end lost 1 base, and 12 bases lay between the germline ends. The CDR3 reads CASSLGGAKNTEAFF. CDR3 bases: TGTGCCAGCAGTTTGGGGGGCGCGAAGAACACTGAAGCTTTCTTT.